The present T cell receptor beta chain was sequenced within a study of tumor-infiltrating lymphocytes in localized non-small cell lung cancer. TCRdb's copy holds only in-frame clones and misses some; the assay was immunoSEQ multiplex PCR. The data contain roughly 7,400 clones, around 73% of them singletons. The germline CDR1 and CDR2 sequences are SGHVS and FQNEAQ. This CDR3 is built from 16 residues. V was trimmed by 5 bases and J by 2 bases, leaving 18 bases between them. In its sample, this clone was seen once. Sequencing was carried out using lung tumor tissue. The chain is built from TRBV7-8 and TRBJ2-5, with D tentatively TRBD2 (7 bases). This sequence originates from a human donor with non-small cell lung cancer. The CDR3 sequence: CASSPDSRGGQETQYF. CDR3 sequence (DNA): TGTGCCAGCAGCCCAGATAGTAGGGGGGGGCAAGAGACCCAGTACTTC.